This T cell receptor beta chain comes out of a study of CD8 T cells in ankylosing spondylitis. Remarks on this clonotype: What it binds is not known.

Trimming at V came to 6 bases and at J to 0 bases, leaving 7 bases not matched to a gene. The V gene's germline CDR1 is MNHNS and CDR2 SASEGT. This CDR3 contains 15 residues. Study conclusions and caveats: Seemingly distinctive of ankylosing spondylitis blood was a TCR beta motif formed by eight highly homologous variants. In synovial fluid and blood from reactive arthritis, some motif variants were previously reported.

Molecular-barcoded quantitative 5'-RACE produced these TCR beta libraries. TCRdb redid the calling of the 5' RACE reads with MiXCR, one entry per CDR3 protein. The sample has a few hundred thousand distinct CDR3 sequences, around 20% seen once; the top ten hold about 16%. Sequences were obtained from blood, either unsorted or a sorted T cell fraction (not recorded which). This TCR was recovered from a male donor with ankylosing spondylitis. The chain links TRBV6-1 to TRBJ1-2; TRBD1 aligns across 7 bases. In nucleotides, the CDR3 is TGTGCCAGCAGCGTACAGGGGCCCCCTAACTATGGCTACACCTTC. Translating it yields CASSVQGPPNYGYTF.